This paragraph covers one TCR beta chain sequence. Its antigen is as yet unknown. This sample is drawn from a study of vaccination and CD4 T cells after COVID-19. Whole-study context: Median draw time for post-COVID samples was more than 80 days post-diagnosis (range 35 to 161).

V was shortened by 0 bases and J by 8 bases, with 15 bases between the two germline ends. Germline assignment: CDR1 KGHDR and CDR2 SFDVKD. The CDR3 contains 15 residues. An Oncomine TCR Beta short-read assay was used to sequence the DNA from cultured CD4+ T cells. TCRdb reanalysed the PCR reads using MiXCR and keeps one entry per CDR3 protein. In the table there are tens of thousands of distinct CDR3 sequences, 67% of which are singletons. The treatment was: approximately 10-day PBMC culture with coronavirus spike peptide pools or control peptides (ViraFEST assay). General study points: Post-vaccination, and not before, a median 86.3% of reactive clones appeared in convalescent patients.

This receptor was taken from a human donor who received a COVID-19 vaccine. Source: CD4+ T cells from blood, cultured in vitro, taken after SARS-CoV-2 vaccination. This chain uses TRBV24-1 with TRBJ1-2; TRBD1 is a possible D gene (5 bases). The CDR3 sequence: CATSDLSAGNEGYTF. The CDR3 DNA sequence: TGTGCCACCAGTGATTTGTCGGCAGGGAACGAGGGCTACACCTTC.